This T cell receptor (beta chain) was recorded in a study of blood T cell repertoires in COVID-19. At the level of the study: Samples came from the United States, Italy and Spain, spanning acute and convalescent COVID-19.

V dropped 5 bases and J dropped 5; count of bases not matched to a gene: 14. The CDR3 is 16 amino acids. In germline, CDR1 is MNHEY, CDR2 SMNVEV (reference sequence). The repertoire was sequenced with immunoSEQ multiplex PCR; TCRdb's copy has only in-frame clones and lacks some. Among roughly 300,000 clones listed, around 84% were seen once. The Seattle site enrolled patients during active infection and followed them longitudinally. This clonotype was sampled from a human donor with COVID-19, enrolled during active disease. The donor label of this sample is uncertain. Sequenced sample: peripheral blood. The chain couples TRBV27 to TRBJ2-7, with TRBD1 identical over 8 bases. The CDR3 DNA follows: TGTGCCAGCAGTCTTAAGAGGGACAGGATCCGTGACGAGCAGTACTTC. This sequence encodes CASSLKRDRIRDEQYF.